This T cell receptor (beta chain) emerged from a study of blood T cell repertoires in COVID-19. Germline V lookup: CDR1 MNHNY, CDR2 SVGAGI (reference sequence). The CDR3 has 11 amino acids. Trimming removed 4 bases from V and 7 bases from J, with 2 bases in between. Under the authors' procedure: The authors estimated nucleated cell counts from reference gene primer amplification. Sequencing was performed with immunoSEQ multiplex PCR; in TCRdb, only in-frame clones are kept and a portion is missing. V and J calls and clone size are given by that table; D and trimming were obtained from the DNA. The table includes roughly 65,000 clones, roughly nine tenths detected once.

This TCR derives from a man aged 60 to 69 with acute or convalescent COVID-19. The chain is built from TRBV6-6 and TRBJ1-6; unclear D gene. What was sequenced was peripheral blood. In DNA form, the CDR3 reads TGTGCCAGCAGTTTAAATTCACCCCTCCACTTT. This sequence encodes CASSLNSPLHF.